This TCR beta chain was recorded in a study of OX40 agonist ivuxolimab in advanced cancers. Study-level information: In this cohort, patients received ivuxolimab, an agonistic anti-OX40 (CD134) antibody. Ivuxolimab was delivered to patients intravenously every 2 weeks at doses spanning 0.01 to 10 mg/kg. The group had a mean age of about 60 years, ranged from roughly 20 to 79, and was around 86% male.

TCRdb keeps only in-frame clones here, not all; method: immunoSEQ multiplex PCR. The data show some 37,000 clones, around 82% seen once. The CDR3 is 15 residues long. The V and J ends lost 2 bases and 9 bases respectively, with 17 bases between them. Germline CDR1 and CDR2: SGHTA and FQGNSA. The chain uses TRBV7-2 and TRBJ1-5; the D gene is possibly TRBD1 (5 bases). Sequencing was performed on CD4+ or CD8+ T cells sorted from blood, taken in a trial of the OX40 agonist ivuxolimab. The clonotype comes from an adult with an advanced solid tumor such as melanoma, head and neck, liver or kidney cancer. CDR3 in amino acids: CASSLSGTGGRPQHF. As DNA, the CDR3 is TGTGCCAGCAGCTTATCAGGGACTGGAGGAAGGCCCCAGCATTTT.